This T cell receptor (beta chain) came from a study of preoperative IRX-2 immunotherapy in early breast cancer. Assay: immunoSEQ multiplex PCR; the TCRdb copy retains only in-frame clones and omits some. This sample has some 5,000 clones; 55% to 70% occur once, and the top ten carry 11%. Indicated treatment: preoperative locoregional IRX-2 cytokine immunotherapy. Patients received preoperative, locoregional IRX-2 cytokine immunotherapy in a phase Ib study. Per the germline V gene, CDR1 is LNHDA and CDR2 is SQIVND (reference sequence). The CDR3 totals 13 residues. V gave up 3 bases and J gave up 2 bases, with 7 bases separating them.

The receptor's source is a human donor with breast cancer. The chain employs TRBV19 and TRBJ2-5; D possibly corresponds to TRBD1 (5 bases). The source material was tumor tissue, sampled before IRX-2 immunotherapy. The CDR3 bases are TGTGCCAGTAGTATCCCAGGGCAAGAGACCCAGTACTTC. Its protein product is CASSIPGQETQYF.